Shown below are 24 T cell receptor beta chains from a single sample sequenced in a study of T cell repertoires in cytomegalovirus infection. TCRdb reprocessed the reads with MiXCR, giving one entry per CDR3 protein. The repertoire consists of some 180,000 distinct CDR3 sequences, with about 17% occurring once and the leading ten covering approximately 25%. Sequencing was performed on CD8+ T cells from PBMCs. The receptors shown here come from a human donor in good health (CMV status not recorded). Some clones in this sample may be carry-over from other donors' samples.

This chain links TRBV4-2 with TRBJ2-1; 9 bases agree with TRBD1. The ends lost 2 bases at V and 4 bases at J; junction bases unmatched: 9. Per germline, CDR1 LGHNA and CDR2 YNFKEQ. The CDR3 totals 17 residues. The CDR3 sequence is CASSQKQTGGAYNEQFF. In DNA form, the CDR3 reads TGTGCCAGCAGCCAAAAACAGACAGGGGGTGCGTACAATGAGCAGTTCTTC.

V usage is TRBV28 and J usage is TRBJ1-2, with 7 bases aligning to TRBD1. The CDR3 consists of 16 residues. V shed 5 bases, J shed 4 bases, and the junction held 13 bases outside the gene matches. The germline CDR1 and CDR2 sequences are MDHEN and SYDVKM. Here the CDR3 reads CASSPFYAGGSYGYTF. In DNA form, the CDR3 reads TGTGCCAGCAGTCCCTTCTATGCAGGGGGGAGCTATGGCTACACCTTC.

J is TRBJ2-2 and V is TRBV11-2, with a possible D match to TRBD2 (6 bases). Germline CDR1 is SGHAT and CDR2 is FQNNGV. Deletions cut 2 bases from V and 2 bases from J, with 12 bases between. CDR3 length: 16 residues. The CDR3 sequence is CASSLPGDLNTGELFF. Written as DNA, the CDR3 is TGTGCCAGCAGCTTACCGGGGGACCTCAACACCGGGGAGCTGTTTTTT.

The J gene is TRBJ2-5, the V gene TRBV7-2, with 11 bases fitting TRBD2. Germline V gene sequence: CDR1 SGHTA, CDR2 FQGNSA. The trim removed 1 base at V and 4 bases at J, leaving 2 bases unmatched. There are 15 residues in the CDR3. The CDR3 DNA reads TGTGCCAGCAGCTTAGTAGCGGGGGGGTTAGAGACCCAGTACTTC. This codes for CASSLVAGGLETQYF. Using reference TRBV7-2 and TRBJ2-5 for the parts outside the CDR3, the full variable domain is GAGVSQSPSNKVTEKGKDVELRCDPISGHTALYWYRQSLGQGLEFLIYFQGNSAPDKSGLPSDRFSAERTGGSVSTLTIQRTQQEDSAVYLCASSLVAGGLETQYFGPGTRLLVL.

The rearrangement links TRBV19 to TRBJ2-7; D is possibly TRBD1 (5 bases). The CDR3 totals 14 residues. Trimming stripped 3 bases from V and 2 bases from J, with 11 bases between. The germline V gene has CDR1 LNHDA and CDR2 SQIVND (reference sequence). In DNA, the CDR3 is TGTGCCAGTAGTATCGTAGCAGGGACCTACGAGCAGTACTTC. It is translated as CASSIVAGTYEQYF. Looking up the rest from reference TRBV19 and TRBJ2-7 gives the full variable domain: DGGITQSPKYLFRKEGQNVTLSCEQNLNHDAMYWYRQDPGQGLRLIYYSQIVNDFQKGDIAEGYSVSREKKESFPLTVTSAQKNPTAFYLCASSIVAGTYEQYFGPGTRLTVT.

The gene calls are TRBV6-6 and TRBJ2-3, with TRBD1 identical over 10 bases. The CDR3 is made up of 16 amino acids. CDR1 is MNHNY, CDR2 SVGAGI, per germline (reference sequence). The ends lost 5 bases at V and 4 bases at J; junction bases unmatched: 9. The CDR3 sequence is CASSGPGTGDADTQYF. For the CDR3, the DNA is TGTGCCAGCAGTGGTCCTGGGACAGGGGACGCAGATACGCAGTATTTT.

This clonotype was seen only a few times. Its ends do not fully match the called genes, so a read error is possible. This chain links TRBV5-6 with TRBJ1-4; TRBD1 aligns across 7 bases. CDR1 is SGHDT and CDR2 is YYEEEE in the germline V gene. The CDR3 is made up of 16 amino acids. The CDR3 sequence: CASSLVLTGDGEKLFF. CDR3 in DNA: TGTGCCAGCAGTTTGGTTCTTACAGGGGACGGCGAAAAACTGTTTTTT. The variable domain in full, completed from reference TRBV5-6 and TRBJ1-4, reads DAGVTQSPTHLIKTRGQQVTLRCSPKSGHDTVSWYQQALGQGPQFIFQYYEEEERQRGNFPDRFSGHQFPNYSSELNVNALLLGDSALYLCASSLVLTGDGEKLFFGSGTQLSVL.

J is TRBJ2-1 and V is TRBV2, with 10 bases matching TRBD1. Per germline, CDR1 SNHLY and CDR2 FYNNEI. Losses at the gene ends were 4 bases for V and 8 bases for J; bases not matched to a gene: 5. This CDR3 region has 14 residues. CDR3 loop: CASSAGTGADEQFF. Written as DNA, the CDR3 is TGTGCCAGCAGTGCCGGGACAGGGGCGGATGAGCAGTTCTTC.

V and J are TRBV15 and TRBJ1-1; 7 bases line up with TRBD1. With V trimmed by 8 bases and J by 5 bases, 5 bases remained unmatched. Germline assignment: CDR1 LNHNV and CDR2 YYDKDF (reference sequence). The CDR3 sequence is 12 residues long. The chain's CDR3 is CATRQGRTEAFF. Written as DNA, the CDR3 is TGTGCCACCCGACAGGGAAGGACTGAAGCTTTCTTT.

This clonotype was picked up many times. The chain joins TRBV7-2 to TRBJ2-5; 11 bases align to TRBD2. Germline V lookup: CDR1 SGHTA, CDR2 FQGNSA. After removal of 7 bases from V and 9 bases from J, the junction contained 7 bases not matched to a gene. The CDR3 totals 13 residues. This chain's CDR3 is CASTLLAGEAQYF. The DNA of the CDR3 is TGTGCCAGCACCCTACTAGCGGGGGAGGCCCAGTACTTC.

This sequence joins TRBV7-8 and TRBJ2-3; D is possibly TRBD2 (6 bases). Germline V lookup: CDR1 SGHVS, CDR2 FQNEAQ. CDR3 length: 15 residues. Trimming shortened V by 1 base and J by 2 bases, and 10 bases separated the two germline ends. In DNA form, the CDR3 reads TGTGCCAGCAGCTTAGTTAGGGAGGACACAGATACGCAGTATTTT. Translating gives CASSLVREDTDTQYF.

This clonotype was detected only a few times. CDR3 DNA sequence: TGTGCCAGCAGTTTACCGGCTAGCGGGGGGGCGGATACGCAGTATTTT. It translates to CASSLPASGGADTQYF. The chain employs TRBV27 and TRBJ2-3, with TRBD2 identical over 12 bases. CDR3 length: 16 amino acids. Germline lookup yields CDR1 MNHEY and CDR2 SMNVEV (reference sequence). Losses at the gene ends were 2 bases for V and 6 bases for J; bases not matched to a gene: 6.

This clonotype appeared a few times. This rearrangement joins TRBV7-8 to TRBJ2-2; D remains ambiguous. Germline V CDR1 and CDR2: SGHVS, FQNEAQ. This CDR3 has 13 amino acids. V was cut by 4 bases and J by 8 bases, with 11 bases left in between. CDR3 coding DNA: TGTGCCAGCAGCTCCGACCCTGGGGGGGAGCTGTTTTTT. Translation: CASSSDPGGELFF.

The V and J genes are TRBV7-2 and TRBJ2-4; TRBD1 matches at 9 bases. Per the germline V gene, CDR1 is SGHTA and CDR2 is FQGNSA. The CDR3 totals 14 residues. The V segment lost 3 bases and the J segment 7 bases; nucleotides outside the gene matches: 4. The CDR3 reads CASSFGTGRNIQYF. The DNA of the CDR3 is TGTGCCAGCAGCTTCGGGACAGGGAGGAACATTCAGTACTTC.

V and J are TRBV7-8 and TRBJ1-1; D is ambiguous. Trimming stripped 2 bases from V and 1 base from J, with 17 bases between. Germline loops: CDR1 SGHVS, CDR2 FQNEAQ. This CDR3 spans 17 amino acids. The DNA for the CDR3 is TGTGCCAGCAGCTTACCACGGCTTAACCTTGGGAACACTGAAGCTTTCTTT. Its translation is CASSLPRLNLGNTEAFF.

A note on this clonotype: Just one base apart from a much larger clone, this may be a read error. The chain uses TRBV7-8 and TRBJ2-1; 9 bases align to TRBD2. Germline CDR1 reads SGHVS; CDR2 reads FQNEAQ. The CDR3 is 15 residues long. V lost 3 bases, J lost 2 bases, and 2 bases stayed unmatched. The CDR3 reads CASSFSGGTYNEQFF. CDR3 DNA: TGTGCCAGCAGCTTTAGCGGGGGCACCTACAATGAGCAGTTCTTC. Full variable domain (outside the CDR3, taken from reference TRBV7-8 and TRBJ2-1): GAGVSQSPRYKVAKRGQDVALRCDPISGHVSLFWYQQALGQGPEFLTYFQNEAQLDKSGLPSDRFFAERPEGSVSTLKIQRTQQEDSAVYLCASSFSGGTYNEQFFGPGTRLTVL.

V gene TRBV6-2 or TRBV6-3 combines with J gene TRBJ2-1; D ambiguous. Germline CDR1 and CDR2: MNHEY and SVGEGT. V gave up 2 bases and J gave up 5 bases, with 10 bases separating them. This CDR3 is 14 amino acids long. CDR3 sequence: CASSYTHPDNEQFF. The CDR3 DNA sequence: TGTGCCAGCAGTTACACCCACCCCGACAATGAGCAGTTCTTC.

This clonotype appeared a single time. The genes are TRBV10-3 and TRBJ1-3; D call uncertain. In germline, CDR1 is ENHRY, CDR2 SYGVKD. The CDR3 loop spans 13 amino acids. Trimming removed 8 bases from V and 0 bases from J, with 8 bases in between. The CDR3 here is CAIGEPSGNTIYF. The CDR3 nucleotides are TGTGCCATCGGCGAACCCTCTGGAAACACCATATATTTT.

This clonotype was observed a handful of times. V and J are TRBV20-1 and TRBJ1-1, with D perhaps TRBD1 (6 bases). The CDR3 length is 15 residues. Trimming took off 1 base at V and 0 bases at J, with 12 bases between the two ends. Germline V gene data show CDR1 as DFQATT and CDR2 as SNEGSKA (reference sequence). CDR3 region: CSARGGDTLNTEAFF. The CDR3 nucleotides are TGCAGTGCTAGAGGGGGGGACACGTTGAACACTGAAGCTTTCTTT.

The chain is built from TRBV28 and TRBJ2-5, with 11 bases identical to TRBD1. With 5 bases clipped from V and 2 bases from J, the junction kept 7 bases outside the gene matches. CDR1 and CDR2 from the germline V gene are MDHEN and SYDVKM. CDR3 length: 16 residues. CDR3 sequence reads: CASSLRTGGLQETQYF. The CDR3 DNA follows: TGTGCCAGCAGTCTAAGGACAGGGGGCCTTCAAGAGACCCAGTACTTC.

This clonotype was observed a few times. The chain's CDR3 is CASSYSRELMNTEAFF. As DNA, the CDR3 is TGTGCCAGCAGTTACTCCAGAGAGCTCATGAACACTGAAGCTTTCTTT. The chain joins TRBV6-5 to TRBJ1-1; D uncertain. Trimming took 0 bases from V and 0 from J, leaving 11 bases between them. This CDR3 contains 16 residues. Germline V CDR1 and CDR2: MNHEY, SVGAGI.

In this sample, this clonotype turned up a few times. This chain connects TRBV6-1 to TRBJ2-5, with 11 nucleotides matching TRBD2. Trimming removed 2 bases from V and 7 bases from J; junction bases left unmatched: 18. From germline, CDR1 is MNHNS and CDR2 SASEGT. The CDR3 is 19 residues long. The CDR3 nucleotides are TGTGCCAGCAGTGAAACTGGGCTACTAGCGGGGGCCCCTCCGGGGACCCAGTACTTC. Its translation: CASSETGLLAGAPPGTQYF.

The rearrangement links TRBV7-6 to TRBJ1-6; TRBD1 is a possible D gene (5 bases). Germline values: CDR1 SGHVS, CDR2 FNYEAQ. The CDR3 runs 13 residues. Trimming pared 1 base from V and 13 bases from J, leaving 11 bases between. As DNA, the CDR3 is TGTGCCAGCAGCTTAGGCGCCAGGGAGCCCCTCCACTTT. Translation: CASSLGAREPLHF.

This sequence joins TRBV6-2 or TRBV6-3 and TRBJ2-7; TRBD1 might be the D (6 bases). This CDR3 has 15 residues. The V end lost 5 bases, the J end lost 0 bases, and 14 bases lay between the germline ends. The germline CDR1 and CDR2 sequences are MNHEY and SVGEGT. CDR3 DNA: TGTGCCAGCAGTAGACTCCGGGACAACTCCTACGAGCAGTACTTC. This gives the protein CASSRLRDNSYEQYF.